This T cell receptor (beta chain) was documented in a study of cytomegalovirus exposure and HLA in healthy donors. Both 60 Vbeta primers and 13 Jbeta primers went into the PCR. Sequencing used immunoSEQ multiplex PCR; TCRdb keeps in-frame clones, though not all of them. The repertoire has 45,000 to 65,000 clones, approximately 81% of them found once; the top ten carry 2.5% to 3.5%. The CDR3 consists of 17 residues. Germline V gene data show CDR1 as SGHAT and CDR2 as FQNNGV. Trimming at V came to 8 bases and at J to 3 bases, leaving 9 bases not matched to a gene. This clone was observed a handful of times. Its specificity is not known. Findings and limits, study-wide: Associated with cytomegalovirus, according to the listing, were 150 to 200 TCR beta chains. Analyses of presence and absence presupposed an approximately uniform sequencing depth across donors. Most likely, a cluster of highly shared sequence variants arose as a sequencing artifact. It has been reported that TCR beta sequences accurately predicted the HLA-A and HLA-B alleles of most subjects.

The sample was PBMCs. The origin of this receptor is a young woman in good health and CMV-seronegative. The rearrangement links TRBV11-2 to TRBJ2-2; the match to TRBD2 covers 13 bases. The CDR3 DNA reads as TGTGCCAGCGGCAAGACTAGCGGGAGGACCTACACCGGGGAGCTGTTTTTT. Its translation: CASGKTSGRTYTGELFF.